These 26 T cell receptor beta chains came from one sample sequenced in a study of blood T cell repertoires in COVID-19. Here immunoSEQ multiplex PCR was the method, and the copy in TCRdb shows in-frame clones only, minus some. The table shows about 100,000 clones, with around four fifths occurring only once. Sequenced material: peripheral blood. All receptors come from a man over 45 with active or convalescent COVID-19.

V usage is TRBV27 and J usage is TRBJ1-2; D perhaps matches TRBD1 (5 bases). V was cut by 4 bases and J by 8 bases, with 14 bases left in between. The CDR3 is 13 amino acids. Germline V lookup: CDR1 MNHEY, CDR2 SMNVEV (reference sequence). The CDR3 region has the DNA TGTGCCAGCAGTTGGGGACGGGGAGGAGGCTACACCTTC. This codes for CASSWGRGGGYTF.

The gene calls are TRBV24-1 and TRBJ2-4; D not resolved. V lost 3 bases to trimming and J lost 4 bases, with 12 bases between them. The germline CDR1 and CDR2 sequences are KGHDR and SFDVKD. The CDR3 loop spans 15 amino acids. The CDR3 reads CATSDPSGLKNIQYF. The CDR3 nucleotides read TGTGCCACCAGTGATCCCAGTGGCCTTAAAAACATTCAGTACTTC.

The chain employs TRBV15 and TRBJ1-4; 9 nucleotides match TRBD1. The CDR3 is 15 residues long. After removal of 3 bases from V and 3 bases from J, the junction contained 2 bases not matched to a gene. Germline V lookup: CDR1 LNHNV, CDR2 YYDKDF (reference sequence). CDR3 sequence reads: CATSSRTGANEKLFF. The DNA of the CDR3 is TGTGCCACCAGCAGTCGGACAGGGGCTAATGAAAAACTGTTTTTT.

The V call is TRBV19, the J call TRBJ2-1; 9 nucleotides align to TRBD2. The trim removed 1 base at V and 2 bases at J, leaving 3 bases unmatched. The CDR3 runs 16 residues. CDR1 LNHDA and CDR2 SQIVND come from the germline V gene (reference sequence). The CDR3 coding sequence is TGTGCCAGTAGTATAGGGTCTAGCGGGGCCTACAATGAGCAGTTCTTC. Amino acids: CASSIGSSGAYNEQFF.

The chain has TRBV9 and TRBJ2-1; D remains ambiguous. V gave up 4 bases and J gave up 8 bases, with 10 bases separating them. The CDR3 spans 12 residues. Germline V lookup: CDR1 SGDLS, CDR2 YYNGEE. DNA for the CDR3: TGTGCCAGCAGCCCCCGCGGTGATGAGCAGTTCTTC. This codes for CASSPRGDEQFF. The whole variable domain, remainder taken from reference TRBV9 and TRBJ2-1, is DSGVTQTPKHLITATGQRVTLRCSPRSGDLSVYWYQQSLDQGLQFLIQYYNGEERAKGNILERFSAQQFPDLHSELNLSSLELGDSALYFCASSPRGDEQFFGPGTRLTVL.

DNA for the CDR3: TGCGCCAGCAGCTTGAGGCAGGGAGGAGAGACCCAGTACTTC. Its protein product is CASSLRQGGETQYF. The V call is TRBV5-1, the J call TRBJ2-5; perhaps TRBD2 as D (6 bases). V was cut by 1 base and J by 4 bases, with 11 bases left in between. Germline CDR1 is SGHRS and CDR2 is YFSETQ. The length of the CDR3 is 14 residues.

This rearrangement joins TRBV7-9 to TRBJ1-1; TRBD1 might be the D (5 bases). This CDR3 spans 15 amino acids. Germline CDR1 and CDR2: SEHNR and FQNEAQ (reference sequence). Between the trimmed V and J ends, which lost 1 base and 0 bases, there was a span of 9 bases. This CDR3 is CASSLGQGMNTEAFF. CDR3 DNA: TGTGCCAGCAGCTTAGGCCAGGGAATGAACACTGAAGCTTTCTTT.

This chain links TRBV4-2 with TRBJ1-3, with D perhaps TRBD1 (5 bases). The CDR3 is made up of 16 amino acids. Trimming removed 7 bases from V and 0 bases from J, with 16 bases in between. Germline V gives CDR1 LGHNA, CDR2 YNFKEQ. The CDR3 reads CASIPYWGGSGNTIYF. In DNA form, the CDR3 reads TGTGCCAGCATACCTTATTGGGGGGGCTCTGGAAACACCATATATTTT.

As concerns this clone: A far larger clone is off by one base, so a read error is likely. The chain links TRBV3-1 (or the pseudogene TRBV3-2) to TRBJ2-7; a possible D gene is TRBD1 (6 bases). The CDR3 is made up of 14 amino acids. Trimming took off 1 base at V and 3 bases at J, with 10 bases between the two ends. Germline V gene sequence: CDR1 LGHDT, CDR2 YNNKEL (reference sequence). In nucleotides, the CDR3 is TGTGCCAGCAGCCAAGGACAGGACAGCTACGAGCAGTACTTC. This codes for CASSQGQDSYEQYF.

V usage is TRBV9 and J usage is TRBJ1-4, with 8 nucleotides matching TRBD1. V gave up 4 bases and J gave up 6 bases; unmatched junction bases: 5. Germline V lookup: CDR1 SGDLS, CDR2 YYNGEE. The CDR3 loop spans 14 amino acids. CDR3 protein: CASSPVQGDEKLFF. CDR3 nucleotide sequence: TGTGCCAGCAGCCCGGTACAGGGGGATGAAAAACTGTTTTTT.

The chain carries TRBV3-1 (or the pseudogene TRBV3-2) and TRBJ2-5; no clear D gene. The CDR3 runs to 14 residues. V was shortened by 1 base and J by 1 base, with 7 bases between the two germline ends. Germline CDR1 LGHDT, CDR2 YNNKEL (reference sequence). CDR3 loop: CASSQAGAQETQYF. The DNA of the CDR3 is TGTGCCAGCAGCCAAGCGGGTGCCCAAGAGACCCAGTACTTC.

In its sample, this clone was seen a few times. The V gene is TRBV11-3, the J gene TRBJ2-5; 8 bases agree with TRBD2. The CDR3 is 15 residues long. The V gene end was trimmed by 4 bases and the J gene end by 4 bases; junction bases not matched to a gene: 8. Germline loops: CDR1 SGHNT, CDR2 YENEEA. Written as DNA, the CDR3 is TGTGCCAGCAGCTCTCCCGCGGGAGGCGGAGAGACCCAGTACTTC. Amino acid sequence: CASSSPAGGGETQYF.

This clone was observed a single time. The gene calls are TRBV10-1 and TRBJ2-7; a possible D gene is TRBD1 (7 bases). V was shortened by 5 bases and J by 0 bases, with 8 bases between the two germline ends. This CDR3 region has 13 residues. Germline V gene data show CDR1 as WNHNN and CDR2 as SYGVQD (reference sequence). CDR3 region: CASSQGGSYEQYF. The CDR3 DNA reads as TGCGCCAGCAGTCAGGGGGGCTCCTACGAGCAGTACTTC.

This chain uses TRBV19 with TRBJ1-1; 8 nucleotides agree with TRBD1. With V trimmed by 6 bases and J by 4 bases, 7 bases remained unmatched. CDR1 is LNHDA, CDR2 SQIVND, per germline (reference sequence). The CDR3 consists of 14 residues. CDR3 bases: TGTGCCAGTAGGATCAGGGGGCTTGGCACTGAAGCTTTCTTT. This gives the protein CASRIRGLGTEAFF.

The CDR3 loop is CASSWGQPMNTEAFF. The CDR3 nucleotides are TGTGCCAGCAGCTGGGGACAACCCATGAACACTGAAGCTTTCTTT. The chain has TRBV2 and TRBJ1-1; a possible D gene is TRBD1 (6 bases). CDR1 SNHLY and CDR2 FYNNEI come from the germline V gene. Trimming cost V 6 bases and J 0 bases, with 14 bases left between them. This CDR3 is built from 15 residues.

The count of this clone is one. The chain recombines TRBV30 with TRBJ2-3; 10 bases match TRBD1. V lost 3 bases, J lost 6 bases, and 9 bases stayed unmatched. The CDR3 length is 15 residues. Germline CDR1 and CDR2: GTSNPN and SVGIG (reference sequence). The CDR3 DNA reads TGTGCCTGGAGCCGGGACAGGGGAGGCTCCGATACGCAGTATTTT. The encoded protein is CAWSRDRGGSDTQYF.

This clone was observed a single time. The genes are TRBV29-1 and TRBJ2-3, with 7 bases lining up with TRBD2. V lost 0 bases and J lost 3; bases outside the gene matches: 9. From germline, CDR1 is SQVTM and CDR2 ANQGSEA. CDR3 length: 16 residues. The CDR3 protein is CSVEDPYGRQTDTQYF. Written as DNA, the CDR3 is TGCAGCGTTGAAGATCCCTACGGGAGGCAGACAGATACGCAGTATTTT.

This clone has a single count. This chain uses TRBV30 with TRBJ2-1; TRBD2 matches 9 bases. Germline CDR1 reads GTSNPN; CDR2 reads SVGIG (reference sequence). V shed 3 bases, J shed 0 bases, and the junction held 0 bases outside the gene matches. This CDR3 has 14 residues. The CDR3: CAWRLAGSYNEQFF. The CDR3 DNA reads TGTGCCTGGAGACTAGCGGGCTCCTACAATGAGCAGTTCTTC.

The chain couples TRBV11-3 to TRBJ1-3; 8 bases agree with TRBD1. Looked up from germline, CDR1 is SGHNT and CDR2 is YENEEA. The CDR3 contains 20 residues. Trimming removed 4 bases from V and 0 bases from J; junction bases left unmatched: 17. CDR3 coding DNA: TGTGCCAGCAGCTACACCTATGCGGACAGGGAAGAGTACTCTGGAAACACCATATATTTT. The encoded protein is CASSYTYADREEYSGNTIYF.

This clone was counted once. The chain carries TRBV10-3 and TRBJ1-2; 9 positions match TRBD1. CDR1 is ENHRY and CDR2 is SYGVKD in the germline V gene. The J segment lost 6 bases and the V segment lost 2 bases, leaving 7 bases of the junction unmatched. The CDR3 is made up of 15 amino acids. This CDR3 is CAISEPGQGGDGYTF. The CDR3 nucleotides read TGTGCCATCAGTGAGCCGGGACAGGGAGGGGATGGCTACACCTTC.

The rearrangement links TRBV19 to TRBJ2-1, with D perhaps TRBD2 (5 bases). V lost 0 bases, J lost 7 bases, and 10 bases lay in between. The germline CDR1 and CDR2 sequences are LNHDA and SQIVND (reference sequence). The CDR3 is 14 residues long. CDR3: CASSIEVPGNEQFF. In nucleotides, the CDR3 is TGTGCCAGTAGTATAGAAGTTCCGGGGAATGAGCAGTTCTTC.

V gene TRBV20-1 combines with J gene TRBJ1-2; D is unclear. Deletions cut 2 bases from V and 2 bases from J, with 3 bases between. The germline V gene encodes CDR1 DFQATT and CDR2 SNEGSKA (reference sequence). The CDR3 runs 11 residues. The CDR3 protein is CSARQNYGYTF. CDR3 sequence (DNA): TGCAGTGCTAGACAGAACTATGGCTACACCTTC.

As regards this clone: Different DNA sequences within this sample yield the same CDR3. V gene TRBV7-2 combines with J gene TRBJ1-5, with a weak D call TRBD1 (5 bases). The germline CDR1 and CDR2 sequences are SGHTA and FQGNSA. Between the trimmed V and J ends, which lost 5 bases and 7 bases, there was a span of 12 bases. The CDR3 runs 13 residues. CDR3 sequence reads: CASSPTGVQPQHF. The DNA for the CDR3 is TGTGCCAGCAGCCCCACGGGGGTCCAGCCCCAGCATTTT.

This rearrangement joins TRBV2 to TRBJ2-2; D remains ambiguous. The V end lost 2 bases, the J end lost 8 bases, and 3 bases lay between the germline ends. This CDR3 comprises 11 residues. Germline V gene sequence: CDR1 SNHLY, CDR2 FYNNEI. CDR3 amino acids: CASSELGELFF. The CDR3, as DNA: TGTGCCAGCAGTGAACTGGGGGAGCTGTTTTTT.

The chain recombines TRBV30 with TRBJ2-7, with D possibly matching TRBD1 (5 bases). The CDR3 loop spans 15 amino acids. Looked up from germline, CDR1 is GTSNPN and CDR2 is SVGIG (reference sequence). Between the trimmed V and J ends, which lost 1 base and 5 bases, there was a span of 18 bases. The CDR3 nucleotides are TGTGCCTGGAGTGGAAAGGGGCCGATTCGCCACGAGCAGTACTTC. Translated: CAWSGKGPIRHEQYF.

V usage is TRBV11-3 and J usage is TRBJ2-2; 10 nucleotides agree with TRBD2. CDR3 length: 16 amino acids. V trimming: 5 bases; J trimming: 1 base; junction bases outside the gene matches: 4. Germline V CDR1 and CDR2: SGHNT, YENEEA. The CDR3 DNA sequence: TGTGCCAGCAGCGCACGGACTAGCGGGAACACCGGGGAGCTGTTTTTT. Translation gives CASSARTSGNTGELFF. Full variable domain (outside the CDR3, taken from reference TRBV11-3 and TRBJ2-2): EAGVVQSPRYKIIEKKQPVAFWCNPISGHNTLYWYLQNLGQGPELLIRYENEEAVDDSQLPKDRFSAERLKGVDSTLKIQPAELGDSAVYLCASSARTSGNTGELFFGEGSRLTVL.